Listed below are T cell receptor beta chains from one sample, sequenced in a study of T cells after yellow fever vaccination. In TCRdb, the 5' RACE reads were re-called with MiXCR into one record per CDR3 protein. Of just under 600,000 distinct CDR3 sequences listed, roughly 14% are singletons. Sequencing used PBMCs, obtained on the day of the yellow fever booster vaccination. The origin of the receptors is a man aged 25 to 40 who received the YFV17D yellow fever vaccine. The CDR3 runs from the conserved cysteine through the conserved F or W. A D gene is named only where the DNA matches it firmly. Only part of the rows carry a size: once, few, many, or a class if the clone is expanded.

clone_size: .; d_call: .; j_call: TRBJ2-7; v_call: TRBV9; cdr3_aa: CASSLGQRTYEQYF; cdr3_nt: TGTGCCAGCAGCCTCGGGCAGCGGACCTACGAGCAGTACTTC
clone_size: few; d_call: .; j_call: TRBJ1-1; v_call: TRBV27; cdr3_aa: CASTGRMNTEAFF; cdr3_nt: TGTGCCAGCACAGGACGGATGAACACTGAAGCTTTCTTT
clone_size: .; d_call: .; j_call: TRBJ2-7; v_call: TRBV5-1; cdr3_aa: CASSGTPGVEQYF; cdr3_nt: TGCGCCAGCAGCGGGACACCAGGGGTGGAGCAGTACTTC
clone_size: .; d_call: .; j_call: TRBJ2-1; v_call: TRBV11-2; cdr3_aa: CASSSTHNEQFF; cdr3_nt: TGTGCCAGCAGCTCGACACACAATGAGCAGTTCTTC
clone_size: .; d_call: .; j_call: TRBJ1-4; v_call: TRBV18; cdr3_aa: CASSPKEGGNEKLFF; cdr3_nt: TGTGCCAGCTCACCAAAGGAGGGAGGGAATGAAAAACTGTTTTTT
clone_size: .; d_call: TRBD2; j_call: TRBJ2-2; v_call: TRBV12-3/TRBV12-4; cdr3_aa: CASTAGTINTGELFF; cdr3_nt: TGTGCCAGCACCGCCGGGACTATAAACACCGGGGAGCTGTTTTTT
clone_size: many; d_call: TRBD2; j_call: TRBJ2-1; v_call: TRBV7-3; cdr3_aa: CASSLGGLGNEQFF; cdr3_nt: TGTGCCAGCAGCTTGGGAGGGCTGGGGAATGAGCAGTTCTTC
clone_size: .; d_call: .; j_call: TRBJ2-3; v_call: TRBV6-1; cdr3_aa: CASRWGESTDTQYF; cdr3_nt: TGTGCCAGCAGATGGGGGGAATCCACAGATACGCAGTATTTT
clone_size: few; d_call: TRBD2; j_call: TRBJ2-2; v_call: TRBV19; cdr3_aa: CASGLAGVTDTGELFF; cdr3_nt: TGTGCCAGCGGACTAGCGGGAGTGACGGACACCGGGGAGCTGTTTTTT
clone_size: few; d_call: TRBD2; j_call: TRBJ2-5; v_call: TRBV7-2; cdr3_aa: CASTIKRLAGAAETQYF; cdr3_nt: TGTGCCAGCACCATAAAACGACTAGCGGGAGCGGCAGAGACCCAGTACTTC
clone_size: .; d_call: TRBD1; j_call: TRBJ2-1; v_call: TRBV7-9; cdr3_aa: CASSLVGQGLENEQFF; cdr3_nt: TGTGCCAGCAGCTTAGTTGGACAGGGGTTGGAAAATGAGCAGTTCTTC
clone_size: once; d_call: TRBD1; j_call: TRBJ2-4; v_call: TRBV4-3; cdr3_aa: CASRRTGTKNIQYF; cdr3_nt: TGCGCCAGCCGTCGGACAGGCACCAAAAACATTCAGTACTTC
clone_size: .; d_call: TRBD2; j_call: TRBJ2-7; v_call: TRBV10-3; cdr3_aa: CAISARTSEEQYF; cdr3_nt: TGTGCCATCAGTGCCAGGACTAGCGAGGAGCAGTACTTC
clone_size: .; d_call: .; j_call: TRBJ2-6; v_call: TRBV27; cdr3_aa: CASSDGGTGANVLTF; cdr3_nt: TGTGCCAGCAGTGACGGGGGCACTGGGGCCAACGTCCTGACTTTC
clone_size: .; d_call: .; j_call: TRBJ1-2; v_call: TRBV6-5; cdr3_aa: CASSYRFNNYGYTF; cdr3_nt: TGTGCCAGCAGTTACCGATTCAATAACTATGGCTACACCTTC
clone_size: few; d_call: .; j_call: TRBJ2-1; v_call: TRBV11-2; cdr3_aa: CASSQLGASSYNEQFF; cdr3_nt: TGTGCCAGCAGCCAATTGGGGGCTAGCTCCTACAATGAGCAGTTCTTC
clone_size: .; d_call: TRBD1; j_call: TRBJ1-5; v_call: TRBV24-1; cdr3_aa: CATSDTGDQPQHF; cdr3_nt: TGTGCCACCAGTGACACAGGGGATCAGCCCCAGCATTTT
clone_size: many; d_call: TRBD2; j_call: TRBJ2-7; v_call: TRBV5-1; cdr3_aa: CASSLGGLAGSGEQYF; cdr3_nt: TGCGCCAGCAGCTTGGGGGGACTAGCGGGAAGCGGAGAGCAGTACTTC
clone_size: .; d_call: TRBD1; j_call: TRBJ1-3; v_call: TRBV20-1; cdr3_aa: CSARETGVGNTIYF; cdr3_nt: TGCAGTGCTAGAGAAACAGGGGTCGGAAACACCATATATTTT
clone_size: .; d_call: TRBD2; j_call: TRBJ2-2; v_call: TRBV5-1; cdr3_aa: CASSFRVAGVTNTGELFF; cdr3_nt: TGCGCCAGCAGCTTTCGTGTAGCGGGAGTTACGAACACCGGGGAGCTGTTTTTT